These T cell receptor beta chains were read from a single sample in a study of shared clonotypes between healthy human individuals. The repertoire was sequenced with immunoSEQ multiplex PCR; TCRdb's copy has only in-frame clones and lacks some. The sample lists roughly 700,000 clones, under 80% occurring once. What was sequenced was memory CD4+ T cells sorted from blood. The receptors here all came from a woman in her thirties in good health. CDR3s include the opening cysteine and the closing phenylalanine or tryptophan. The D gene is left open where the match is weak. Size values are once, few and many counts, or a class for expanded clones, and some rows have none.

D gene: TRBD1
J gene: TRBJ2-7
V gene: TRBV25-1
clone size: medium-sized
CDR3 DNA: TGTGCCAGCAGTGAGCCGGGACAGGGGTCCTACGAGCAGTACTTC
CDR3 protein: CASSEPGQGSYEQYF

D gene: -
J gene: TRBJ1-1
V gene: TRBV6-5
clone size: -
CDR3 DNA: TGTGCCAGCAGGTCACCGCGTGACTCACAGGAAGCTTTCTTT
CDR3 protein: CASRSPRDSQEAFF

D gene: -
J gene: TRBJ1-2
V gene: TRBV5-1
clone size: -
CDR3 DNA: TGCGCCAGCAGCGACCTCGGGACGGCGTATGGCTACACCTTC
CDR3 protein: CASSDLGTAYGYTF

D gene: TRBD2
J gene: TRBJ2-1
V gene: TRBV19
clone size: -
CDR3 DNA: TGTGCCAGTAGTAAGGGACTAGCGGGGAGGTTGAATGAGCAGTTCTTC
CDR3 protein: CASSKGLAGRLNEQFF

D gene: -
J gene: TRBJ2-7
V gene: TRBV2
clone size: -
CDR3 DNA: TGTGCCAGCAGACGCGGGACTGCCTCTGGCGAGCAGTACTTC
CDR3 protein: CASRRGTASGEQYF

D gene: -
J gene: TRBJ2-7
V gene: TRBV5-6
clone size: -
CDR3 DNA: TGTGCCAGGTTATACGAGCAGTACTTC
CDR3 protein: CARLYEQYF

D gene: -
J gene: TRBJ1-2
V gene: TRBV11-2
clone size: -
CDR3 DNA: TGTGCCAGCAGCTGGTTAGGCAGTACAGACTATGGCTACACCTTC
CDR3 protein: CASSWLGSTDYGYTF

D gene: -
J gene: TRBJ2-7
V gene: TRBV14
clone size: -
CDR3 DNA: TGTGCCAGCAGCCAAGTGGGGATCACTAGCTACGAGCAGTACTTC
CDR3 protein: CASSQVGITSYEQYF

D gene: TRBD2
J gene: TRBJ2-3
V gene: TRBV29-1
clone size: -
CDR3 DNA: TGCAGCGTTTTATTTGGTGCGGGAGTGGCAGATACGCAGTATTTT
CDR3 protein: CSVLFGAGVADTQYF

D gene: -
J gene: TRBJ2-7
V gene: TRBV28
clone size: -
CDR3 DNA: TGTGCCAGCAGTTCCTCATCCGGCCGGGACACCCTCCATGAGCAGTACTTC
CDR3 protein: CASSSSSGRDTLHEQYF

D gene: -
J gene: TRBJ2-2
V gene: TRBV18
clone size: -
CDR3 DNA: TGTGCCAGCTCACCACGGCAGGGTCTGGCGAACACCGGGGAGCTGTTTTTT
CDR3 protein: CASSPRQGLANTGELFF

D gene: -
J gene: TRBJ2-2
V gene: TRBV2
clone size: -
CDR3 DNA: TGTGCCAGCAGTGGGTTAGCGGCGAACACCGGGGAGCTGTTTTTT
CDR3 protein: CASSGLAANTGELFF

D gene: TRBD2
J gene: TRBJ2-2
V gene: TRBV5-1
clone size: -
CDR3 DNA: TGCGCCAGCACCCCTAGCGGGAGGCGGGGCACCGGGGAGCTGTTTTTT
CDR3 protein: CASTPSGRRGTGELFF

D gene: TRBD2
J gene: TRBJ2-1
V gene: TRBV5-1
clone size: -
CDR3 DNA: TGCGCCAGCAGCTTGGGACTAGCGGGAGAATCGGAGCAGTTCTTC
CDR3 protein: CASSLGLAGESEQFF

D gene: -
J gene: TRBJ2-3
V gene: TRBV6-5
clone size: -
CDR3 DNA: TGTGCCAGCAGTTACGGTATGGCGTCCGATACGCAGTATTTT
CDR3 protein: CASSYGMASDTQYF

D gene: TRBD2
J gene: TRBJ2-7
V gene: TRBV5-4
clone size: -
CDR3 DNA: TGTGCCAGCAGCCCCCTTAGCGGGAGGGCCCACGAGCAGTACTTC
CDR3 protein: CASSPLSGRAHEQYF

D gene: -
J gene: TRBJ2-2
V gene: TRBV18
clone size: few
CDR3 DNA: TGTGCCAGCTCACCTCGGGGCGGGGCCGTTACCGGGGAGCTGTTTTTT
CDR3 protein: CASSPRGGAVTGELFF

D gene: TRBD1
J gene: TRBJ1-1
V gene: TRBV27
clone size: many
CDR3 DNA: TGTGCCAGCAGGGAGCGCGGAGGGGGCTTCACTGAAGCTTTCTTT
CDR3 protein: CASRERGGGFTEAFF

D gene: TRBD1
J gene: TRBJ1-2
V gene: TRBV6-6
clone size: few
CDR3 DNA: TGTGCCAGCACCAAAACCGGGGGACAGGGGATCTATGGCTACACCTTC
CDR3 protein: CASTKTGGQGIYGYTF

D gene: -
J gene: TRBJ1-3
V gene: TRBV4-1
clone size: few
CDR3 DNA: TGCGCCAGCAGCCAAGTGAGGTACCTTTCCACAACCGGCCCTGGAAACACCATATATTTT
CDR3 protein: CASSQVRYLSTTGPGNTIYF

D gene: TRBD1
J gene: TRBJ1-5
V gene: TRBV7-2
clone size: -
CDR3 DNA: TGTGCCAGCAGCTTAGGAGCAGGGGGCGGTAGGCCCCAGCATTTT
CDR3 protein: CASSLGAGGGRPQHF

D gene: -
J gene: TRBJ1-4
V gene: TRBV16
clone size: -
CDR3 DNA: TGTGCCAGCAGCCCCACCCGGGCAGGAGAGGAAAAACTGTTTTTT
CDR3 protein: CASSPTRAGEEKLFF

D gene: -
J gene: TRBJ2-2
V gene: TRBV30
clone size: few
CDR3 DNA: TGTGCGCGGAAGGCCACTACGAACACCGGGGAGCTGTTTTTT
CDR3 protein: CARKATTNTGELFF

D gene: -
J gene: TRBJ2-7
V gene: TRBV7-8
clone size: -
CDR3 DNA: TGTGCCAGCAGCTTAGTTTTAGGGGACTCCTACGAGCAGTACTTC
CDR3 protein: CASSLVLGDSYEQYF

D gene: TRBD2
J gene: TRBJ2-3
V gene: TRBV29-1
clone size: -
CDR3 DNA: TGCAGCGTTGAGCTAGCGGGAGCGGGAGATACGCAGTATTTT
CDR3 protein: CSVELAGAGDTQYF

D gene: TRBD2
J gene: TRBJ2-2
V gene: TRBV6-5
clone size: -
CDR3 DNA: TGTGCCAGCAGTTACTCTCGGCTAGCGGGGACCGGGGAGCTGTTTTTT
CDR3 protein: CASSYSRLAGTGELFF

D gene: TRBD2
J gene: TRBJ2-5
V gene: TRBV29-1
clone size: once
CDR3 DNA: TGCAGCGTTGAGGGGACTAGCCAAGAGACCCAGTACTTC
CDR3 protein: CSVEGTSQETQYF

D gene: -
J gene: TRBJ2-7
V gene: TRBV19
clone size: -
CDR3 DNA: TGTGCCAGTAGCACAGGTCCCTTCTCCTACGAGCAGTACTTC
CDR3 protein: CASSTGPFSYEQYF